A single T cell receptor (beta chain) is shown here with its context. Method: immunoSEQ multiplex PCR; TCRdb's copy keeps in-frame clones and lacks some. The sample lists about 3,100 clones; under 75% were seen once. The sample is drawn from a study of tumor T cells in aggressive B-cell lymphoma. V was clipped by 4 bases and J by 1 base, with 8 bases between them. The CDR3 loop spans 14 amino acids. Looked up from germline, CDR1 is SNHLY and CDR2 is FYNNEI. Material for sequencing was tumor tissue. The source is an adult with diffuse large B cell lymphoma. The genes are TRBV2 and TRBJ1-5, with a tentative D call TRBD1 (6 bases). The CDR3, as DNA: TGTGCCAGCAGTGTCCAGGGGAGCAATCAGCCCCAGCATTTT. Translation gives CASSVQGSNQPQHF. The full variable domain, in which reference TRBV2 and TRBJ1-5 provide the parts outside the CDR3, is EPEVTQTPSHQVTQMGQEVILRCVPISNHLYFYWYRQILGQKVEFLVSFYNNEISEKSEIFDDQFSVERPDGSNFTLKIRSTKLEDSAMYFCASSVQGSNQPQHFGDGTRLSIL.